This T cell receptor beta chain appears in the sequencing data of a study of breast tumors, draining lymph nodes, adjacent tissues. TCRdb reprocessed the multiplex PCR reads via MiXCR and lists one record per CDR3 protein. The sample holds about 63,000 distinct CDR3 sequences, 45% to 60% seen once. The CDR3 totals 13 residues. The trim removed 6 bases at V and 9 bases at J, leaving 3 bases unmatched. Per the germline V gene, CDR1 is SEHNR and CDR2 is FQNEAQ (reference sequence). V and J are TRBV7-9 and TRBJ2-7; 15 bases line up with TRBD2. The specimen sequenced was breast tumor tissue. The TCR sequence derives from a female donor with breast cancer. Some clones in this sample may be carry-over from other donors' samples. CDR3 amino acids: CASSSGLAGGQYF. CDR3 DNA: TGTGCCAGCAGTTCGGGACTAGCGGGAGGGCAGTACTTC.